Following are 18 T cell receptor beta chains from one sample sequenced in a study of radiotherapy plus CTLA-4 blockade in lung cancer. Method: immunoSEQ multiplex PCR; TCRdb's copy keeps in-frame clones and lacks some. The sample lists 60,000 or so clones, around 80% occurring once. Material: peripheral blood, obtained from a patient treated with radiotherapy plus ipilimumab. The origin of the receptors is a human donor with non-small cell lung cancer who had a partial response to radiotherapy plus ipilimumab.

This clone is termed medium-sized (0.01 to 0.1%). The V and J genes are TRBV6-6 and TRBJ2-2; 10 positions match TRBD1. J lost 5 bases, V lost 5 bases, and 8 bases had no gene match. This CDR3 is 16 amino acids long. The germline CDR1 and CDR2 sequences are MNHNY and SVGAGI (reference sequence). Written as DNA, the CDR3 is TGTGCCAGCAGTAGAAGCGGACAGGGGGGGACCGGGGAGCTGTTTTTT. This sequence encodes CASSRSGQGGTGELFF.

CDR3 in DNA: TGTGCCATCAGTGAGCTCGTAGCGGGGGGCACAGATACGCAGTATTTT. Residues: CAISELVAGGTDTQYF. The chain carries TRBV10-3 and TRBJ2-3; TRBD2 matches at 9 bases. Germline CDR1 reads ENHRY; CDR2 reads SYGVKD. Trimming cost V 2 bases and J 1 base; bases outside gene matches: 4. There are 16 residues in the CDR3.

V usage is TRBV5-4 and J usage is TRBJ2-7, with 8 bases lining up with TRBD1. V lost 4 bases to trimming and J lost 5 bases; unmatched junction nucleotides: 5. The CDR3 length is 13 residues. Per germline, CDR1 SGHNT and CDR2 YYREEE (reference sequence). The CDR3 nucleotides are TGTGCCAGCAGCCCGCAGGGGGCTAACGAGCAGTACTTC. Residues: CASSPQGANEQYF.

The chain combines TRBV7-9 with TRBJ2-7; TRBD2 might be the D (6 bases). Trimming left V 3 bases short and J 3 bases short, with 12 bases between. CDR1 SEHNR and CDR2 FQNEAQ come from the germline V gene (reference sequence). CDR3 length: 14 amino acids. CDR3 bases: TGTGCCAGCAGCTTGGCGGGGAATCACTACGAGCAGTACTTC. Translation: CASSLAGNHYEQYF.

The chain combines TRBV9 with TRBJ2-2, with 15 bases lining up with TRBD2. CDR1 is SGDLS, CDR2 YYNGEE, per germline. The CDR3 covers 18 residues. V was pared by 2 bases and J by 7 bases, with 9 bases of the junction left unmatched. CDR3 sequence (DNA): TGTGCCAGCAGCGTTGGACTAGCGGGGGGGCCCGTCGGCGGGGAGCTGTTTTTT. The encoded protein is CASSVGLAGGPVGGELFF.

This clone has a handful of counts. DNA for the CDR3: TGTGCCAGCAGCTTGAACAGGGACTATGGCTACACCTTC. Protein: CASSLNRDYGYTF. V gene TRBV5-6 combines with J gene TRBJ1-2; weak D call: TRBD1 (6 bases). CDR1 and CDR2 (germline): SGHDT, YYEEEE. Trimming removed 1 base at V and 3 bases at J, with 7 bases between. The CDR3 has 13 residues. Together with reference TRBV5-6 and TRBJ1-2, the CDR3 gives the full variable domain: DAGVTQSPTHLIKTRGQQVTLRCSPKSGHDTVSWYQQALGQGPQFIFQYYEEEERQRGNFPDRFSGHQFPNYSSELNVNALLLGDSALYLCASSLNRDYGYTFGSGTRLTVV.

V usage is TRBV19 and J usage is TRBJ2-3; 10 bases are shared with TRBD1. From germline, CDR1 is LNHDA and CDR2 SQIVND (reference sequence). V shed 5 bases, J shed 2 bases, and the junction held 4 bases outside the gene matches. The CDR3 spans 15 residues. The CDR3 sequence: CASSGGTGDTDTQYF. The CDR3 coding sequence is TGTGCCAGTAGTGGAGGGACAGGGGACACAGATACGCAGTATTTT. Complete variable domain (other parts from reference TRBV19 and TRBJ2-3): DGGITQSPKYLFRKEGQNVTLSCEQNLNHDAMYWYRQDPGQGLRLIYYSQIVNDFQKGDIAEGYSVSREKKESFPLTVTSAQKNPTAFYLCASSGGTGDTDTQYFGPGTRLTVL.

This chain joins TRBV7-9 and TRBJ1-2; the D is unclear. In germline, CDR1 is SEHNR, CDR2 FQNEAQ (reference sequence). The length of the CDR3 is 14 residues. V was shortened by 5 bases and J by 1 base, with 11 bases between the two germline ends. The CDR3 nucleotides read TGTGCCAGCAGCCCAAGGGAGAGTAACTATGGCTACACCTTC. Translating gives CASSPRESNYGYTF.

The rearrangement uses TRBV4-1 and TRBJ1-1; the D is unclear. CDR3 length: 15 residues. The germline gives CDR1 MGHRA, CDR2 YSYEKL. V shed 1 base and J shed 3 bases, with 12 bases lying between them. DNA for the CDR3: TGCGCCAGCAGCCAAGTTTTGGCAGCGGACACTGAAGCTTTCTTT. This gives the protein CASSQVLAADTEAFF.

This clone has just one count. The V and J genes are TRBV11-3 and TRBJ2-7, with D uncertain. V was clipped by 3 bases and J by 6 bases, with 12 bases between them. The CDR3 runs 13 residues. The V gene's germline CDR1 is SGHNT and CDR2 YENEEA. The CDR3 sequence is CASSFAGVSEQYF. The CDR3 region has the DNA TGTGCCAGCAGCTTTGCTGGAGTAAGCGAGCAGTACTTC.

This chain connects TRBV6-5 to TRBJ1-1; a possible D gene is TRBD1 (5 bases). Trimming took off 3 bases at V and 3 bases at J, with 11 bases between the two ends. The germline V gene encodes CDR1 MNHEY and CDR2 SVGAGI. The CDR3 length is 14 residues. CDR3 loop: CASSYGGVDTEAFF. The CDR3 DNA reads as TGTGCCAGCAGTTATGGAGGGGTCGACACTGAAGCTTTCTTT.

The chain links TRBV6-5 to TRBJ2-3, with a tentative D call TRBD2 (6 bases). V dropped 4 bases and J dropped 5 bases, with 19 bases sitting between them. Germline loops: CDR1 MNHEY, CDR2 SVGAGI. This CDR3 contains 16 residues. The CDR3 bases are TGTGCCAGCAGTTTCCGGGGGACCGGGGAAGAAGATACGCAGTATTTT. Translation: CASSFRGTGEEDTQYF.

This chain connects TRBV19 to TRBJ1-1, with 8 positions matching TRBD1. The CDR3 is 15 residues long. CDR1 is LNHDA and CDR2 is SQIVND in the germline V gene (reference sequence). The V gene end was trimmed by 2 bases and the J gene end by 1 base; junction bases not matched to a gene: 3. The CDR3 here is CASSIPGQGNTEAFF. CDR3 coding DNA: TGTGCCAGTAGTATACCCGGACAGGGGAACACTGAAGCTTTCTTT.

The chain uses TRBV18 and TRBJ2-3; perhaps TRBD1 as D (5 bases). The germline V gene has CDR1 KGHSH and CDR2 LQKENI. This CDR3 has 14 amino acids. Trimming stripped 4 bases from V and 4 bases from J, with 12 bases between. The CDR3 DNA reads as TGTGCCAGCTCACTGAAGCCAGGGCCAGATACGCAGTATTTT. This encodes CASSLKPGPDTQYF.

Written as DNA, the CDR3 is TGTGCCAGCAGCGCTAGACAGGGAGGTAATGAAAAACTGTTTTTT. Encoded protein: CASSARQGGNEKLFF. This chain uses TRBV9 with TRBJ1-4; 7 bases line up with TRBD1. Germline trimming cut 3 bases from V and 4 bases from J; bases unmatched to any gene: 6. Germline V gene sequence: CDR1 SGDLS, CDR2 YYNGEE. This CDR3 has 15 amino acids.

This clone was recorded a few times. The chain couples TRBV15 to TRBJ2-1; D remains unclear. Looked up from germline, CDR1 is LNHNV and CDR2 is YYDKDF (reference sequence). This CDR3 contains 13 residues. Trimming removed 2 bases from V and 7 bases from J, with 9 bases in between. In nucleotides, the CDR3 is TGTGCCACCAGCAGACCGACGCGGAATGAGCAGTTCTTC. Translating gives CATSRPTRNEQFF. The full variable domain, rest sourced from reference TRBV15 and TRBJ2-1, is DAMVIQNPRYQVTQFGKPVTLSCSQTLNHNVMYWYQQKSSQAPKLLFHYYDKDFNNEADTPDNFQSRRPNTSFCFLDIRSPGLGDTAMYLCATSRPTRNEQFFGPGTRLTVL.

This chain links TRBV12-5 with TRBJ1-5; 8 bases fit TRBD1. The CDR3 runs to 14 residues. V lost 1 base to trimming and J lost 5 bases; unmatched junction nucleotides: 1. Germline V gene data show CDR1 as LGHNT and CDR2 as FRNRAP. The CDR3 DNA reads TGTGCTAGTGGTTTGGGACAGGGGTATCAGCCCCAGCATTTT. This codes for CASGLGQGYQPQHF.

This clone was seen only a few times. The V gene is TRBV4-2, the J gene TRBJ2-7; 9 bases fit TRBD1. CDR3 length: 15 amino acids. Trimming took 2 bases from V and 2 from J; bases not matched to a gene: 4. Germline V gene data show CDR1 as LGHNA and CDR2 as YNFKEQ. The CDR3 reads CASSQSDRGPYEQYF. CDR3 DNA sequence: TGTGCCAGCAGCCAATCGGACAGGGGCCCCTACGAGCAGTACTTC.